These T cell receptor beta chains were read from a single sample in a study of blood T cell repertoires in COVID-19. Libraries were prepared by immunoSEQ multiplex PCR; TCRdb keeps only in-frame clonotypes and omits some of them. The data hold approximately 320,000 clones, with approximately 89% observed a single time. The sequenced sample was peripheral blood. The receptors were gathered from a woman aged 25 to 39 with COVID-19, enrolled during active disease. Both conserved end residues are part of each CDR3. A D gene is named only where the DNA matches it firmly. Size is stated for part of the rows, as once, few or many counts, or as a class when the clone is expanded.

v_gene: TRBV19
d_gene: TRBD1
j_gene: TRBJ1-2
abundance: NA
CDR3aa: CASRDNRGYGYTF
CDR3nt: TGTGCCAGTAGAGATAACAGGGGCTATGGCTACACCTTC

v_gene: TRBV6-1
d_gene: NA
j_gene: TRBJ1-2
abundance: NA
CDR3aa: CASSDSDYGYTF
CDR3nt: TGTGCCAGCAGTGATTCTGACTATGGCTACACCTTC

v_gene: TRBV18
d_gene: NA
j_gene: TRBJ1-6
abundance: NA
CDR3aa: CASSPLGGTKSSYNSPLHF
CDR3nt: TGTGCCAGCTCACCACTGGGGGGTACTAAGTCCTCCTATAATTCACCCCTCCACTTT

v_gene: TRBV11-2
d_gene: NA
j_gene: TRBJ1-5
abundance: few
CDR3aa: CASSPGAGGQPQHF
CDR3nt: TGTGCCAGCAGCCCAGGGGCGGGGGGTCAGCCCCAGCATTTT

v_gene: TRBV3-1/TRBV3-2
d_gene: NA
j_gene: TRBJ2-4
abundance: NA
CDR3aa: CASTKSAAKNIQYF
CDR3nt: TGTGCCAGCACCAAGAGCGCAGCCAAAAACATTCAGTACTTC

v_gene: TRBV3-1/TRBV3-2
d_gene: NA
j_gene: TRBJ1-2
abundance: NA
CDR3aa: CASSQALLGGISYTF
CDR3nt: TGTGCCAGCAGCCAAGCCCTCCTGGGGGGGATCAGCTACACCTTC

v_gene: TRBV6-9
d_gene: TRBD1
j_gene: TRBJ1-5
abundance: NA
CDR3aa: CASSYRQGAPNQPQHF
CDR3nt: TGTGCCAGCAGTTATCGGCAGGGGGCCCCTAATCAGCCCCAGCATTTT

v_gene: TRBV7-9
d_gene: TRBD2
j_gene: TRBJ2-7
abundance: NA
CDR3aa: CASSLISGGIYEQYF
CDR3nt: TGTGCCAGCAGCTTGATTAGCGGGGGGATTTACGAGCAGTACTTC

v_gene: TRBV12-3/TRBV12-4
d_gene: NA
j_gene: TRBJ2-5
abundance: NA
CDR3aa: CASSLIGETQYF
CDR3nt: TGTGCCAGCAGTTTAATCGGAGAGACCCAGTACTTC

v_gene: TRBV3-1/TRBV3-2
d_gene: NA
j_gene: TRBJ1-2
abundance: NA
CDR3aa: CASSQGHGYTF
CDR3nt: TGTGCCAGCAGCCAAGGGCATGGCTACACCTTC

v_gene: TRBV4-1
d_gene: TRBD1
j_gene: TRBJ1-2
abundance: once
CDR3aa: CASSQGPRGQGAYGYTF
CDR3nt: TGCGCCAGCAGCCAAGGGCCTCGGGGACAGGGGGCCTATGGCTACACCTTC

v_gene: TRBV5-6
d_gene: NA
j_gene: TRBJ1-3
abundance: NA
CDR3aa: CASSYTGYGNTIYF
CDR3nt: TGTGCCAGCAGCTATACAGGGTACGGAAACACCATATATTTT

v_gene: TRBV5-1
d_gene: TRBD2
j_gene: TRBJ2-3
abundance: NA
CDR3aa: CASSTPTGGATDTQYF
CDR3nt: TGCGCCAGCAGCACTCCCACGGGGGGGGCAACAGATACGCAGTATTTT

v_gene: TRBV27
d_gene: TRBD1
j_gene: TRBJ2-7
abundance: NA
CDR3aa: CASSLGTVYEQYF
CDR3nt: TGTGCCAGCAGTTTAGGGACAGTCTACGAGCAGTACTTC

v_gene: TRBV6-5
d_gene: NA
j_gene: TRBJ1-6
abundance: NA
CDR3aa: CASSSKAGEGNSPLHF
CDR3nt: TGTGCCAGCAGTTCAAAAGCAGGGGAGGGTAATTCACCCCTCCACTTT

v_gene: TRBV4-1
d_gene: NA
j_gene: TRBJ2-5
abundance: NA
CDR3aa: CASSPVGGHQETQYF
CDR3nt: TGCGCCAGCAGCCCTGTGGGGGGGCATCAAGAGACCCAGTACTTC

v_gene: TRBV6-1
d_gene: NA
j_gene: TRBJ2-3
abundance: NA
CDR3aa: CASSEAPGIPTDTQYF
CDR3nt: TGTGCCAGCAGTGAAGCGCCAGGGATCCCCACAGATACGCAGTATTTT